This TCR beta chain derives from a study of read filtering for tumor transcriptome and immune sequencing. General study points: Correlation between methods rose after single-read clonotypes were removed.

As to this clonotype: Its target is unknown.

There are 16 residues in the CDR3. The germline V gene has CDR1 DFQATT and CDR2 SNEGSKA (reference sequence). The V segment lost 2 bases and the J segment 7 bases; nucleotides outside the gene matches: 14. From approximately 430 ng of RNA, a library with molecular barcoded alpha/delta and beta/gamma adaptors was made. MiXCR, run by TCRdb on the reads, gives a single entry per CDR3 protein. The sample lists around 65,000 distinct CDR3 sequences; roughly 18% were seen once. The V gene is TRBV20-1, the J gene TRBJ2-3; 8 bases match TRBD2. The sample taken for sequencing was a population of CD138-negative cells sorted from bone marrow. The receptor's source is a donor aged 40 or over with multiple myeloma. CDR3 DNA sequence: TGCAGTGCTAGACTGGGTTCAAGCGGGAGCTTCAATACGCAGTATTTT. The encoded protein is CSARLGSSGSFNTQYF.